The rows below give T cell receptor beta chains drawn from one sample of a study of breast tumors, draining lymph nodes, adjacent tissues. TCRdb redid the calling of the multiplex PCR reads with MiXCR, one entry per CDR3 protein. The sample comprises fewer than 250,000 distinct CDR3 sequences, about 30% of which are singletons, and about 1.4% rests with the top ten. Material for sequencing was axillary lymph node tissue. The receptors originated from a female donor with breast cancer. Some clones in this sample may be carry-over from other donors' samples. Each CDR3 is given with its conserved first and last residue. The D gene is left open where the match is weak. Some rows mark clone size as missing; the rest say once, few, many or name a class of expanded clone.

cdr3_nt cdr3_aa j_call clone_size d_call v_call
TGTGCCAGCAGCCACACAGATACGCAGTATTTT CASSHTDTQYF TRBJ2-3 many - TRBV6-6
TGTGCCAGCAGCGTCGCCGGGGCGGGAGGGGAGCAGTACTTC CASSVAGAGGEQYF TRBJ2-7 many TRBD2 TRBV6-5
TGCAGCGTTGTTGGAGGAAGAGCTTTCTTT CSVVGGRAFF TRBJ1-1 few - TRBV29-1
TGTGCCAGCAGCGCGGACAGGAAAAATCAGCCCCAGCATTTT CASSADRKNQPQHF TRBJ1-5 many TRBD1 TRBV5-8
TGTGCCAGCAGTCCACCGGACAGGTACTATGGCTACACCTTC CASSPPDRYYGYTF TRBJ1-2 - TRBD1 TRBV6-2/TRBV6-3
TGTGCCAGCAGCCAGGGAGGGGCAACTAATGAAAAACTGTTTTTT CASSQGGATNEKLFF TRBJ1-4 many - TRBV4-2
TGTGCCAGTAGTCTCCGCCAAAAGTATGGCTACACCTTC CASSLRQKYGYTF TRBJ1-2 many - TRBV19
TGTGCCAGCAGTGGATGGGCAAACACTGAAGCTTTCTTT CASSGWANTEAFF TRBJ1-1 few - TRBV5-4
TGCAGTGCTAGGGCTAGCGGGAGGCGGGGTGAGACCCAGTACTTC CSARASGRRGETQYF TRBJ2-5 many TRBD2 TRBV20-1
TGTGCCAGTAGTACGATAGCGGGACAGGGTGCCGATGAGCAGTTCTTC CASSTIAGQGADEQFF TRBJ2-1 - - TRBV19
TGTGCCAGCAGCTCTTCGGGGGGTATCGTTTTGGATGAGCAGTTCTTC CASSSSGGIVLDEQFF TRBJ2-1 many TRBD2 TRBV7-8
TGTGCCAGCAGCTTAGTCGGACAGGGGTACGAAAAACTGTTTTTT CASSLVGQGYEKLFF TRBJ1-4 many TRBD1 TRBV7-9
TGTGCCATCAGTGTGGGTGCGGGTGGAGGAAGAGATGAGCAGTTCTTC CAISVGAGGGRDEQFF TRBJ2-1 many - TRBV10-3
TGTGCCAGCAGAGAAACAGGGGCCAAATCTGAAGCTTTCTTT CASRETGAKSEAFF TRBJ1-1 - TRBD1 TRBV7-8
TGTGTCAGCAAGACTAGCGGGAGTCGCGATGAGCAGTTCTTC CVSKTSGSRDEQFF TRBJ2-1 - TRBD2 TRBV28
TGTACCAGCAGCTTAGCTTCGTCCGGGACTAGCGGGAATGAAAAACTGTTTTTT CTSSLASSGTSGNEKLFF TRBJ1-4 - - TRBV7-2
TGCGCCAGCAGCTTCGGCGGGATCAGGGTACCGAGAACTAATGAAAAACTGTTTTTT CASSFGGIRVPRTNEKLFF TRBJ1-4 - - TRBV5-1
TGTGCCACCAGTGACGCAACCGACAGGGGTTCTGAAAAACTGTTTTTT CATSDATDRGSEKLFF TRBJ1-4 many TRBD1 TRBV24-1
TGTGCCAGCAGTGTTTATGCGGCAGGGGGGACGCAAGAGACCCAGTACTTC CASSVYAAGGTQETQYF TRBJ2-5 many - TRBV2
TGTGCCAGCAGCCATACCCAGGGGGCCCGGAACATTCAGTACTTC CASSHTQGARNIQYF TRBJ2-4 - TRBD1 TRBV6-5
TGCGCCAGCAGCTCGCAGGGGGCGGCTGGAAACACCATATATTTT CASSSQGAAGNTIYF TRBJ1-3 many TRBD1 TRBV5-1
TGCAGTGCTAGGATAGAGAACAATGAGCAGTTCTTC CSARIENNEQFF TRBJ2-1 - - TRBV20-1
TGTGCCAGCAGCCAGGAGGGCAGAAAGACAGGGGCACCCCTCCACTTT CASSQEGRKTGAPLHF TRBJ1-6 - TRBD1 TRBV5-8
TGCAGGAACCCGGGACTAGCGGGAGGTCTTCAAGAGACCCAGTACTTC CRNPGLAGGLQETQYF TRBJ2-5 - TRBD2 TRBV20-1
TGCGCCAGCAGCTTGGCGGGACCCCTAAGCACAGATACGCAGTATTTT CASSLAGPLSTDTQYF TRBJ2-3 many - TRBV5-1
TGCAGTGCTTCGTCTCGGAGCTCCTACACTGAGCAGTTCTTC CSASSRSSYTEQFF TRBJ2-1 - - TRBV20-1
TGCGCCAGCACCCGTGGGGACTCGGGCAATGAGCAGTTCTTC CASTRGDSGNEQFF TRBJ2-1 many - TRBV5-1
TGTGCCAGCAGTTACCTCAGGGGGAGCGAGCAGTACTTC CASSYLRGSEQYF TRBJ2-7 many TRBD1 TRBV6-5
TGTGCCAGCAGTCACTCTAGGGACAGGCGAGTTAATTCACCCCTCCACTTT CASSHSRDRRVNSPLHF TRBJ1-6 - TRBD1 TRBV6-6
TGTGCCAGCAGCTTAGGTGCTGACGAAAAACTGTTTTTT CASSLGADEKLFF TRBJ1-4 few - TRBV7-2
TGTGCCAGCAGCCTAGGGGGGGCAAGCAATCAGCCCCAGCATTTT CASSLGGASNQPQHF TRBJ1-5 many - TRBV11-3
TGTGGACTAGCGGGAGCGGAGACCCAGTACTTC CGLAGAETQYF TRBJ2-5 many TRBD2 TRBV30
TGTGCCTGGAGCGGACTAGCTCGTTACGAGCAGTACTTC CAWSGLARYEQYF TRBJ2-7 many TRBD2 TRBV30
TGTGCCAGTGGAACAGGGGGCCGTGGAAACACCATATATTTT CASGTGGRGNTIYF TRBJ1-3 many TRBD1 TRBV19
TGCAGTGCCTGCGTCAGGGACACCGGGGAGCTGTTTTTT CSACVRDTGELFF TRBJ2-2 many - TRBV20-1
TGTGCCAGCAGGATACAGGGTTATGGCTACACCTTC CASRIQGYGYTF TRBJ1-2 many - TRBV28
TGTGCCAGCAGTCATTTGGGAGGACGTTCCTCTTACGAGCAGTACTTC CASSHLGGRSSYEQYF TRBJ2-7 - - TRBV6-1
TGTGCCAGCACCACCGGGGCCTTTATTGAAGCTTTCTTT CASTTGAFIEAFF TRBJ1-1 many - TRBV6-1
TGTGCCATCAGTGTTGGGACAGGGACCTCCTACGAGCAGTACTTC CAISVGTGTSYEQYF TRBJ2-7 many TRBD1 TRBV10-3
TGTGCCAGTAGTATTAGTCTCATTAATGGCTACACCTTC CASSISLINGYTF TRBJ1-2 many - TRBV19
TGTGCCACCAGCAGGAGGTCGGGGACAGTCTATGGCTACACCTTC CATSRRSGTVYGYTF TRBJ1-2 - TRBD1 TRBV15
TGCAGTGCTCCGACAGGGTCTGTTAGGGAGCCGTTTTTT CSAPTGSVREPFF TRBJ2-2 - TRBD1 TRBV20-1
TGTGCCAGCAGCTTGACCAGGAACACCGGGGAGCTGGCGAACACTGAAGCTTTCTTT CASSLTRNTGELANTEAFF TRBJ1-1 - - TRBV5-6
TGTGCCAGCGCCGACCAATCATATCAGCCCCAGCATTTT CASADQSYQPQHF TRBJ1-5 many - TRBV18